The T cell receptor beta chain under discussion was sequenced for a study of early T cells in non-severe SARS-CoV-2 infection. Study in general: The sequenced material was bulk RNA from unsorted whole blood, and its chains were unpaired. Study-wide results and caveats: Matching with VDJdb favored anti-spike CD8 responses (missing private and CD4 specificities).

This CDR3 comprises 16 residues. V lost 3 bases and J lost 7; bases outside the gene matches: 9. CDR1 and CDR2 (germline): MGHRA, YSYEKL. Regarding this clonotype: What it binds is not known.

Unique molecular identifiers were added to individual cDNA molecules. One entry per CDR3 protein results from TCRdb running MiXCR on the 5' RACE reads. The sample consists of about 89,000 distinct CDR3 sequences, approximately 16% of them appearing once. The source is an adult who was a healthcare worker with PCR-confirmed SARS-CoV-2 infection or an uninfected control (not recorded which). This chain uses TRBV4-1 with TRBJ2-1; 10 nucleotides align to TRBD2. The source material was whole blood, sampled at baseline. DNA for the CDR3: TGCGCCAGCAGCCACCCCGTTCAGCGGGAGGGGAATGAGCAGTTCTTC. It codes for CASSHPVQREGNEQFF.